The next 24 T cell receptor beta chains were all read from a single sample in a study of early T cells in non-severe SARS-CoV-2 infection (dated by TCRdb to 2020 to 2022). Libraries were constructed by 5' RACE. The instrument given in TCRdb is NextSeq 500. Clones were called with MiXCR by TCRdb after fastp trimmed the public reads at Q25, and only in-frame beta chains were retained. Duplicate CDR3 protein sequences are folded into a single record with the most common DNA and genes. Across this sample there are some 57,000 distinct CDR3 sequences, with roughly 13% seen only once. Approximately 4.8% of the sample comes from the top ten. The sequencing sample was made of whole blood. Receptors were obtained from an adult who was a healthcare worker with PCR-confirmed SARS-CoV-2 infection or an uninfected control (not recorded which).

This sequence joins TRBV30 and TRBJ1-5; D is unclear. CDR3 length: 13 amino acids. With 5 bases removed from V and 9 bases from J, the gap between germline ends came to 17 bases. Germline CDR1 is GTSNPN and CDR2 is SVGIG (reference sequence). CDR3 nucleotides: TGTGCCTGGGCCCGAATCCCCGATGGGCCCCAGCATTTT. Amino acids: CAWARIPDGPQHF.

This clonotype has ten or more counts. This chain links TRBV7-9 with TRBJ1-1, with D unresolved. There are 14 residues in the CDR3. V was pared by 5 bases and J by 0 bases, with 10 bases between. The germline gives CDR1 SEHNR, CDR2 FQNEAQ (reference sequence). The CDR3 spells CASSGRTVNTEAFF. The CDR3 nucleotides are TGTGCCAGCAGCGGAAGGACGGTGAACACTGAAGCTTTCTTT.

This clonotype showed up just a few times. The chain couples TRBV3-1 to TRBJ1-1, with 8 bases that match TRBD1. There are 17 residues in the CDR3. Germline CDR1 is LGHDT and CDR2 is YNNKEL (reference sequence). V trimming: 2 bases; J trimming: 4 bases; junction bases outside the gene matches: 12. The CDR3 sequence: CASSQWSGGRRSTEAFF. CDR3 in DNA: TGTGCCAGCAGCCAATGGTCAGGGGGCAGAAGGAGCACTGAAGCTTTCTTT. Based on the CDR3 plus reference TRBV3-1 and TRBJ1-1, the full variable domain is DTAVSQTPKYLVTQMGNDKSIKCEQNLGHDTMYWYKQDSKKFLKIMFSYNNKELIINETVPNRFSPKSPDKAHLNLHINSLELGDSAVYFCASSQWSGGRRSTEAFFGQGTRLTVV.

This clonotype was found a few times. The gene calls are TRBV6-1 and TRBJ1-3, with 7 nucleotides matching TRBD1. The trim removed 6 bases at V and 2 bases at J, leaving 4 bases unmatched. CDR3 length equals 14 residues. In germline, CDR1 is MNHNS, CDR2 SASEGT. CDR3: CASRIGQAGNTIYF. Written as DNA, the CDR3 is TGTGCCAGCAGAATCGGACAGGCTGGAAACACCATATATTTT.

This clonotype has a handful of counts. As DNA, the CDR3 is TGTGCCAGCAGTTTATTCAGGGAGGGTGAAGCTTTCTTT. This translates into CASSLFREGEAFF. The genes are TRBV28 and TRBJ1-1, with D perhaps matching TRBD1 (5 bases). The V end was cut by 1 base, the J end by 7 bases, with 10 bases between. The CDR3 has 13 residues. The V gene's germline CDR1 is MDHEN and CDR2 SYDVKM.

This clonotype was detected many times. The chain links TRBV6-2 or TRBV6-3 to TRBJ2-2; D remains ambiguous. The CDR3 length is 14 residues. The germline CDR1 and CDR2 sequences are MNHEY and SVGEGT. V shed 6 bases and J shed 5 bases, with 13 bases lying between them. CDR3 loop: CASSPKAITGELFF. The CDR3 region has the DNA TGTGCCAGCAGCCCCAAGGCGATAACCGGGGAGCTGTTTTTT.

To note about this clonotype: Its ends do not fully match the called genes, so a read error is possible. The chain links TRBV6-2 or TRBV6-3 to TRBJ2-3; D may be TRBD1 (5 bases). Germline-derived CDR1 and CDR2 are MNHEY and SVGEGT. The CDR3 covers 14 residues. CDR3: CTSSRSARADTQYF. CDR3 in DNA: TGTACCAGCAGCCGATCCGCCAGGGCAGATACGCAGTATTTT.

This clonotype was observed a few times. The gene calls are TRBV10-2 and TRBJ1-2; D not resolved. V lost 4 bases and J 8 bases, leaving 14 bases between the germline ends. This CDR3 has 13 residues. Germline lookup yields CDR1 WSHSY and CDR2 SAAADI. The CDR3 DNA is TGCGCCAGCAGTGTCTTAGGTGGCGTAGGCTACACCTTC. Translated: CASSVLGGVGYTF.

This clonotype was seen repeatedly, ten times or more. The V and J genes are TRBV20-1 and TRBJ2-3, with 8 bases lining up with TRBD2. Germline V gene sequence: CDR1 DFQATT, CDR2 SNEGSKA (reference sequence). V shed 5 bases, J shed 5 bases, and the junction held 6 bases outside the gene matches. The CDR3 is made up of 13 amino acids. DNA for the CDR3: TGCAGTGCTGTCGGACTAGCTGGAGATACGCAGTATTTT. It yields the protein CSAVGLAGDTQYF.

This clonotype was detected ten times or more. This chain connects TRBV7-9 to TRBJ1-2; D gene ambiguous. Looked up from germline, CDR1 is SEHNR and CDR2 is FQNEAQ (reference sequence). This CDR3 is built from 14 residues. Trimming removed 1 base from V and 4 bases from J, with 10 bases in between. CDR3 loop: CASSLGSESYGYTF. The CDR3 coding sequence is TGTGCCAGCAGCTTAGGGTCAGAGTCCTATGGCTACACCTTC.

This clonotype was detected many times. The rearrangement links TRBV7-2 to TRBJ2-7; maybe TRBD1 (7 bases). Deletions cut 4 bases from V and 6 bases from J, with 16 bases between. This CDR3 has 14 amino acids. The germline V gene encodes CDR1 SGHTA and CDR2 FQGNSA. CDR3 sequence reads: CASSSYQGGGEQYF. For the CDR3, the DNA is TGTGCCAGCAGCTCATACCAGGGGGGAGGCGAGCAGTACTTC.

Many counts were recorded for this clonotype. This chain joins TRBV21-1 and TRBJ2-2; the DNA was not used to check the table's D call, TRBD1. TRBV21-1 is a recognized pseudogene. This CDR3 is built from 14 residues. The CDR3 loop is CASIPGTLTGELFF. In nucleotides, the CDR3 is TGTGCCAGCATCCCCGGGACACTTACCGGGGAGCTGTTTTTT.

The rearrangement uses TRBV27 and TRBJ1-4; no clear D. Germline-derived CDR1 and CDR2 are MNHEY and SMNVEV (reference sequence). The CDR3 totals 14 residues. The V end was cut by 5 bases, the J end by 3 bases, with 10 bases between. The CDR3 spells CASSQTVSNEKLFF. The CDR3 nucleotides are TGTGCCAGCAGTCAGACGGTCTCTAATGAAAAACTGTTTTTT. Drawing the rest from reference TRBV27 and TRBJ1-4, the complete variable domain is EAQVTQNPRYLITVTGKKLTVTCSQNMNHEYMSWYRQDPGLGLRQIYYSMNVEVTDKGDVPEGYKVSRKEKRNFPLILESPSPNQTSLYFCASSQTVSNEKLFFGSGTQLSVL.

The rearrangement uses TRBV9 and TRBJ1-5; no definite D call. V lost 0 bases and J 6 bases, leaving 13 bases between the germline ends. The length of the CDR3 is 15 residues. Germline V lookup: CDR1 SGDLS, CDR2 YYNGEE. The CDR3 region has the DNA TGTGCCAGCAGCGTAGGAGGGTATTTAGGTCAGCCCCAGCATTTT. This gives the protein CASSVGGYLGQPQHF.

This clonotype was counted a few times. DNA for the CDR3: TGTGCCAGCAGCTTGGATTTGTCCAGCGGGAGTACAGGCACAGATACGCAGTATTTT. Protein: CASSLDLSSGSTGTDTQYF. The chain is built from TRBV5-6 and TRBJ2-3, with 8 bases matching TRBD2. This CDR3 contains 19 residues. Germline V gives CDR1 SGHDT, CDR2 YYEEEE. V shed 0 bases, J shed 1 base, and the junction held 13 bases outside the gene matches.

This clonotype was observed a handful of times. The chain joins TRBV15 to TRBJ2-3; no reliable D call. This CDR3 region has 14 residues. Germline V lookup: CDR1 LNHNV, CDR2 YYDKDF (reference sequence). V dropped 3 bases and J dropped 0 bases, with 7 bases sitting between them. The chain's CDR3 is CATSSLPSTDTQYF. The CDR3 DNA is TGTGCCACCAGCAGCCTCCCTAGCACAGATACGCAGTATTTT. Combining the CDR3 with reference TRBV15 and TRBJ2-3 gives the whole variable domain DAMVIQNPRYQVTQFGKPVTLSCSQTLNHNVMYWYQQKSSQAPKLLFHYYDKDFNNEADTPDNFQSRRPNTSFCFLDIRSPGLGDTAMYLCATSSLPSTDTQYFGPGTRLTVL.

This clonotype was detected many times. CDR3 in amino acids: CASSLGQALIGEQFF. The CDR3 DNA reads as TGTGCCAGCAGTCTAGGACAGGCGTTGATTGGTGAGCAGTTCTTC. V is TRBV28 and J is TRBJ2-1; 7 bases fit TRBD1. The CDR3 sequence is 15 residues long. In germline, CDR1 is MDHEN, CDR2 SYDVKM. J was trimmed by 9 bases and V by 5 bases; bases with no gene match: 13. The full variable domain, in which reference TRBV28 and TRBJ2-1 provide the parts outside the CDR3, is DVKVTQSSRYLVKRTGEKVFLECVQDMDHENMFWYRQDPGLGLRLIYFSYDVKMKEKGDIPEGYSVSREKKERFSLILESASTNQTSMYLCASSLGQALIGEQFFGPGTRLTVL.

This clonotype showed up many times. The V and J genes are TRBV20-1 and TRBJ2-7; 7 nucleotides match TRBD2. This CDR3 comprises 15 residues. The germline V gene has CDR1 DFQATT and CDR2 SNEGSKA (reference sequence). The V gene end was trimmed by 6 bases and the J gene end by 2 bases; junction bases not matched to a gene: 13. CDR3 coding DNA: TGCAGTGCCCATCTCGGGGGGAAGTGGACCTACGAGCAGTACTTC. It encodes CSAHLGGKWTYEQYF.

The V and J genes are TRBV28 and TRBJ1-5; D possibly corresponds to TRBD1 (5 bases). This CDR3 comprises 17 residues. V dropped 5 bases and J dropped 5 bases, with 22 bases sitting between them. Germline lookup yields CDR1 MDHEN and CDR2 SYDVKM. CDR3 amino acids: CASSPQTGTTAHQPQHF. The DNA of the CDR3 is TGTGCCAGCAGTCCCCAAACTGGGACGACGGCCCATCAGCCCCAGCATTTT.

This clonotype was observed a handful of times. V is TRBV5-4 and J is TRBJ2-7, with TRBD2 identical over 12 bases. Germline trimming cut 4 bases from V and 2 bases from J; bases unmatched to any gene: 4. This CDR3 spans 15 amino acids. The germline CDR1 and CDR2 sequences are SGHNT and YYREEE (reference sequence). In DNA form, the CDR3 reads TGTGCCAGCAGCGCGACTAGCGGGGGACCCTACGAGCAGTACTTC. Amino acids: CASSATSGGPYEQYF.

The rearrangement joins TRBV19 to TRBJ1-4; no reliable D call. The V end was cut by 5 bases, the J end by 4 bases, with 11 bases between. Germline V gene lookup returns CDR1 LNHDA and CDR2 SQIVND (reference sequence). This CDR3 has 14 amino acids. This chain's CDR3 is CASSGLPINEKLFF. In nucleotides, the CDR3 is TGTGCCAGTAGTGGACTTCCGATTAATGAAAAACTGTTTTTT.

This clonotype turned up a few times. The CDR3 here is CSARDSSGSYEQYF. In DNA form, the CDR3 reads TGCAGTGCTAGAGACTCTAGCGGGAGCTACGAGCAGTACTTC. The chain is built from TRBV20-1 and TRBJ2-7; TRBD2 matches at 10 bases. V dropped 0 bases and J dropped 3; count of bases not matched to a gene: 2. Germline-derived CDR1 and CDR2 are DFQATT and SNEGSKA (reference sequence). This CDR3 comprises 14 residues.

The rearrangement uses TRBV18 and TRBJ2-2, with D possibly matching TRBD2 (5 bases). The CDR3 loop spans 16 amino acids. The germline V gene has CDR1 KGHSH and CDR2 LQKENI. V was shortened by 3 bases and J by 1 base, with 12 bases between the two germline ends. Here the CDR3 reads CASSPIAGQNTGELFF. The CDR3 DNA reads TGTGCCAGCTCACCCATTGCGGGTCAGAACACCGGGGAGCTGTTTTTT.

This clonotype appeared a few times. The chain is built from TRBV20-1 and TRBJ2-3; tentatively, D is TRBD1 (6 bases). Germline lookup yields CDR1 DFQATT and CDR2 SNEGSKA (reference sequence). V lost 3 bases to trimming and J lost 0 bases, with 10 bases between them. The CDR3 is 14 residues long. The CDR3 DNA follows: TGCAGTGCTAGCAGGGGCAGGAGCACAGATACGCAGTATTTT. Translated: CSASRGRSTDTQYF.